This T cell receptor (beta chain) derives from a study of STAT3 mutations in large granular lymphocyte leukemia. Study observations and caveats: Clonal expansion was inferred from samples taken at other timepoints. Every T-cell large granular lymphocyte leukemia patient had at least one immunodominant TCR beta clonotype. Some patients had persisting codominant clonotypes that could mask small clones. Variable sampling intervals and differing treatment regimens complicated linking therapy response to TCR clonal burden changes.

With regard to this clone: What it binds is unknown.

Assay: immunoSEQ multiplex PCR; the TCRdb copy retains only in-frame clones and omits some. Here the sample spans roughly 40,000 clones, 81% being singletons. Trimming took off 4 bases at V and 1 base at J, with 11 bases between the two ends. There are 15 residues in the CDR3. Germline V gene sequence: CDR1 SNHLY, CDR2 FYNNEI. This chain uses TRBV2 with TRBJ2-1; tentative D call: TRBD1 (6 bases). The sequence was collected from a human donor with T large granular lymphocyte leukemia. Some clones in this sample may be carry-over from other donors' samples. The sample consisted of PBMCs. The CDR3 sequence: CASSGQTGSYNEQFF. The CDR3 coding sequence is TGTGCCAGCAGTGGACAGACAGGTTCCTACAATGAGCAGTTCTTC.